This T cell receptor beta chain was documented in a study of Graves' ophthalmopathy and Graves' hyperthyroidism listed by TCRdb under 2018. Study-level background: Peripheral blood samples were taken at the time of initial diagnosis, before any treatment was given. The study used TCR beta repertoire signatures to distinguish Graves' ophthalmopathy from Graves' hyperthyroidism and to predict progression to ophthalmopathy. In total, some 130 blood samples were TCR-sequenced: around 42 ophthalmopathy, roughly 80 hyperthyroidism and roughly 17 hyperthyroidism-to-ophthalmopathy patients. A discovery set of 100 patients (43 ophthalmopathy, some 58 stable hyperthyroidism) was enrolled to explore V-J signatures distinguishing ophthalmopathy from hyperthyroidism. The independent validation cohort included 18 to 20 hyperthyroidism patients plus 17 patients who later progressed from hyperthyroidism to ophthalmopathy. In more than five hyperthyroidism patients, T-cell repertoires of thyroid tissue and blood were compared. Once sampling was done, hyperthyroidism patients were given methimazole at a starting dose of 30 mg daily, while ophthalmopathy patients were given high-dose intravenous methylprednisolone. The roughly 94 discovery patients were randomly divided into training and test sets at a 7:3 ratio.

For repertoire sequencing, the TCR beta CDR3 regions were amplified from RNA transcripts. HTBI primers and the Qiagen OneStep RT-PCR kit were used in a first-round RT-PCR, which was followed by a second-round multiplex PCR, size selection and purification. Sequencing of the libraries was carried out on an Illumina HiSeq2000 in paired-end mode with 100 bp reads. The paper's data handling went like this. SOAPnuke was used to process the reads, removing any read that contained adapters or uncalled bases, had a mean Phred below 15, or lacked an exact match to the constant primer or identifier. High-quality paired reads were merged with COPE v1.2.5. Clonotypes were defined as unique nucleotide sequences and were aligned to IMGT TRB V, D and J references using MiTCR v1.1. Only V-J combinations with frequency above 0.0001 were analysed, covering over 99% of repertoires. For each V-J combination, a TCR clonal expansion and chaos score was defined as F50 clonal expansion divided by the chaos observed in the TCRdist matrix. Welch's t-statistics and random forest were used to narrow the features down to about twelve V-J combinations, which were then fed into a naive Bayes classifier. The Morisita-Horn index was used to measure how similar the thyroid and blood repertoires were. TCRdb reran the public reads through fastp at Q25 and MiXCR, keeping productive beta chains. Rows are unified per CDR3 protein, each entry keeping the most common DNA and genes. TCRdb, not the original authors, processed these V and J calls. This sample has some 200,000 distinct CDR3 sequences in its table, and less than 30% of those were observed once. The ten top clones hold 9.1% of the sample.

The germline V gene (reference sequence) supplies CDR1 LGHDT and CDR2 YNNKEL. The CDR3 starts with the cysteine, ends with the phenylalanine, and has 13 residues. The read is trimmed to its CDR3 DNA, 39 bases read in frame from base 1. A distance of 8 bases separates the germline ends of V and J, which lose 0 bases and 5 bases respectively. The paper as a whole reports these results and caveats: No statistical method was used to set the sample size in advance, and the investigators knew which group each participant was assigned to. In validation, the model predicted ophthalmopathy progression with less than 71% sensitivity and roughly 72% specificity; some 13 predicted patients were CT-confirmed with GO in a median of approximately 6.5 months. In cross-validation, the 13-signature model distinguished ophthalmopathy from stable hyperthyroidism with less than 90% sensitivity and 81.08% specificity, while in the test set the corresponding values were about 80% and 75%. Most expanded thyroid clonotypes with a frequency above 0.001 also appeared in blood, which suggests that blood repertoires may reflect the immune response in the thyroid.

This clonotype has at least ten counts. Its antigen specificity is not known. Nothing much larger sits one base from this clone, and base qualities are not available. Patients with ophthalmopathy had moderately to severely active disease, with a Clinical Activity Score of 3 or more, a NOSPECS grade of 4 or more, and a disease duration of less than 3 months. Patients were excluded if they had other autoimmune diseases, uncontrolled infections, pregnancy or lactation. Clinical symptoms, serum thyroxine, TRAb, thyroid ultrasound and orbital computed tomography formed the basis of the diagnosis. PBMCs were isolated from approximately 10 ml of fresh peripheral blood by Ficoll-Paque density gradient centrifugation. Trizol reagent was used to extract the total RNA, and its quality was then checked on an Agilent 2100 Bioanalyzer.

Source material: peripheral blood. The sequence was obtained from a man aged 45-65 years with Graves' ophthalmopathy. Donor details come from another sample of the same person, matched by shared clones. This receptor chain uses TRBV3-1 and TRBJ2-7; the D gene is not confidently resolved. DNA sequence: TGTGCCAGCAGCCAAGACCAGAGGCACGAGCAGTACTTC. Translated, this gives CASSQDQRHEQYF.